What follows are 5 T cell receptor beta chains derived from one specimen sequenced in a study of T cells in Graves' hyperthyroidism and ophthalmopathy. It was RNA transcripts that yielded the amplified TCR beta CDR3 regions. TCR CDR3 regions were first amplified by RT-PCR with HTBI primers. TCRdb re-called the multiplex PCR reads with MiXCR, one entry per CDR3 protein. The sample consists of approximately 590,000 distinct CDR3 sequences, less than 20% of them appearing once. Sequencing was performed on blood. These receptor sequences come from a woman aged 25-40 years with Graves' hyperthyroidism.

The V gene is TRBV29-1, the J gene TRBJ2-3; 7 positions agree with TRBD1. The CDR3 is 14 amino acids. The V gene end was trimmed by 5 bases and the J gene end by 0 bases; junction bases not matched to a gene: 5. Germline V gives CDR1 SQVTM, CDR2 ANQGSEA. The CDR3 loop reads CSVLGQTSTDTQYF. DNA of the CDR3: TGCAGCGTTCTGGGACAGACTAGCACAGATACGCAGTATTTT.

This clonotype was found many times. This chain uses TRBV28 with TRBJ2-1; D may be TRBD2 (5 bases). The germline V gene has CDR1 MDHEN and CDR2 SYDVKM. With 6 bases removed from V and 9 bases from J, the gap between germline ends came to 24 bases. CDR3 size: 16 residues. CDR3 amino acids: CASRKSRVAQNVEQFF. CDR3 bases: TGTGCCAGCAGAAAATCGCGGGTGGCCCAAAATGTTGAGCAGTTCTTC.

This clonotype was observed many times. The chain uses TRBV7-9 and TRBJ2-2; tentatively, D is TRBD1 (5 bases). The germline V gene encodes CDR1 SEHNR and CDR2 FQNEAQ (reference sequence). Between the trimmed V and J ends, which lost 1 base and 3 bases, there was a span of 9 bases. This CDR3 is built from 15 residues. CDR3 protein: CASSLGQGDTGELFF. Here the CDR3 DNA reads TGTGCCAGCAGCTTAGGCCAGGGCGACACCGGGGAGCTGTTTTTT.

This clonotype was seen only a few times. V gene TRBV6-2 or TRBV6-3 combines with J gene TRBJ2-4; D perhaps matches TRBD2 (6 bases). The germline CDR1 and CDR2 sequences are MNHEY and SVGEGT. CDR3 length: 11 amino acids. V was clipped by 6 bases and J by 15 bases, with 15 bases between them. The CDR3 nucleotides are TGTGCCAGCAGGGGACTCAACCTTCCGTACTTC. It is translated as CASRGLNLPYF.

The table lists this clonotype with a few counts. The CDR3 region is CASSIGSSNQPQHF. CDR3 DNA: TGTGCCAGTAGTATAGGGAGTAGCAATCAGCCCCAGCATTTT. The chain uses TRBV19 and TRBJ1-5, with unresolved D. The V and J ends lost 1 base and 0 bases respectively, with 4 bases between them. The CDR3 runs 14 residues. The germline V gene encodes CDR1 LNHDA and CDR2 SQIVND (reference sequence).